These T cell receptor beta chains were read from a single sample in a study of OX40 agonist ivuxolimab in advanced cancers. Repertoires were generated with immunoSEQ multiplex PCR, while TCRdb's copy carries only in-frame clones and drops some. The sample lists roughly 66,000 clones; around 86% were seen once. The sample consisted of CD4+ or CD8+ T cells sorted from blood, taken in a trial of the OX40 agonist ivuxolimab. These receptors all come from an adult with an advanced solid tumor such as melanoma, head and neck, liver or kidney cancer. Each CDR3 is given with its conserved first and last residue. The D gene is left open where the match is weak. For some rows the clone size is stated as once, few or many, or as a class when expanded; others skip it.

j_call: TRBJ2-5; clone_size: .; v_call: TRBV19; d_call: .; cdr3_aa: CASSIGPGFQETQYF; cdr3_nt: TGTGCCAGTAGTATAGGCCCAGGATTCCAAGAGACCCAGTACTTC
j_call: TRBJ2-7; clone_size: .; v_call: TRBV7-2; d_call: .; cdr3_aa: CASRPNRDSYEQYF; cdr3_nt: TGTGCCAGCAGACCAAACAGGGACTCCTACGAGCAGTACTTC
j_call: TRBJ1-4; clone_size: .; v_call: TRBV6-5; d_call: .; cdr3_aa: CASRETANEKLFF; cdr3_nt: TGTGCCAGCAGGGAGACAGCTAATGAAAAACTGTTTTTT
j_call: TRBJ1-6; clone_size: .; v_call: TRBV25-1; d_call: .; cdr3_aa: CASSEFSAGRNSPLHF; cdr3_nt: TGTGCCAGCAGTGAATTTTCGGCAGGGCGTAATTCACCCCTCCACTTT
j_call: TRBJ2-7; clone_size: .; v_call: TRBV5-1; d_call: TRBD2; cdr3_aa: CASSPGLAGFFEQYF; cdr3_nt: TGCGCCAGCAGCCCGGGACTAGCGGGGTTCTTTGAGCAGTACTTC
j_call: TRBJ2-7; clone_size: few; v_call: TRBV10-2; d_call: .; cdr3_aa: CASSEANSYEQYF; cdr3_nt: TGCGCCAGCAGTGAGGCCAACTCCTACGAGCAGTACTTC
j_call: TRBJ2-7; clone_size: .; v_call: TRBV10-1; d_call: .; cdr3_aa: CASSRTAASREQYF; cdr3_nt: TGCGCCAGCAGCCGGACAGCCGCGTCTAGGGAGCAGTACTTC
j_call: TRBJ2-1; clone_size: .; v_call: TRBV10-1; d_call: TRBD1; cdr3_aa: CASREDRDGEQFF; cdr3_nt: TGCGCCAGCAGGGAGGACAGGGATGGTGAGCAGTTCTTC
j_call: TRBJ2-1; clone_size: .; v_call: TRBV5-1; d_call: TRBD2; cdr3_aa: CASTAGGPYNEQFF; cdr3_nt: TGCGCCAGCACGGCGGGAGGGCCGTACAATGAGCAGTTCTTC
j_call: TRBJ1-2; clone_size: .; v_call: TRBV11-2; d_call: .; cdr3_aa: CASSPLGGLANYGYTF; cdr3_nt: TGTGCCAGCAGCCCACTTGGGGGTCTGGCTAACTATGGCTACACCTTC
j_call: TRBJ2-7; clone_size: .; v_call: TRBV2; d_call: TRBD1; cdr3_aa: CASSSTGASYEQYF; cdr3_nt: TGTGCCAGCAGTTCCACAGGGGCTTCCTACGAGCAGTACTTC
j_call: TRBJ2-5; clone_size: .; v_call: TRBV28; d_call: .; cdr3_aa: CASSPVRTETQYF; cdr3_nt: TGTGCCAGCAGTCCTGTCCGGACGGAGACCCAGTACTTC
j_call: TRBJ1-3; clone_size: .; v_call: TRBV11-2; d_call: .; cdr3_aa: CASSLGIGSSNTIYF; cdr3_nt: TGTGCCAGCAGCTTAGGCATAGGGAGCTCGAACACCATATATTTT
j_call: TRBJ1-1; clone_size: .; v_call: TRBV18; d_call: .; cdr3_aa: CASSPERVRAEAFF; cdr3_nt: TGTGCCAGCTCACCGGAGAGGGTTCGGGCTGAAGCTTTCTTT
j_call: TRBJ2-7; clone_size: .; v_call: TRBV15; d_call: .; cdr3_aa: CATSSDDQISYEQYF; cdr3_nt: TGTGCCACCAGCAGTGATGACCAGATCTCCTACGAGCAGTACTTC
j_call: TRBJ2-5; clone_size: .; v_call: TRBV6-1; d_call: .; cdr3_aa: CASSEALTRDETQYF; cdr3_nt: TGTGCCAGCAGTGAAGCGCTAACGAGGGACGAGACCCAGTACTTC
j_call: TRBJ2-7; clone_size: few; v_call: TRBV19; d_call: .; cdr3_aa: CASSIAAGWHYEQYF; cdr3_nt: TGTGCCAGTAGTATCGCGGCAGGGTGGCACTACGAGCAGTACTTC
j_call: TRBJ2-3; clone_size: once; v_call: TRBV29-1; d_call: .; cdr3_aa: CSATWGDTQYF; cdr3_nt: TGCAGCGCCACGTGGGGAGATACGCAGTATTTT
j_call: TRBJ1-2; clone_size: .; v_call: TRBV28; d_call: .; cdr3_aa: CASSFGSGVPWGYTF; cdr3_nt: TGTGCCAGCAGTTTTGGTTCGGGGGTCCCGTGGGGCTACACCTTC
j_call: TRBJ2-3; clone_size: few; v_call: TRBV28; d_call: TRBD2; cdr3_aa: CASSGLAGASSTDTQYF; cdr3_nt: TGTGCCAGCAGTGGACTAGCGGGAGCCTCTAGCACAGATACGCAGTATTTT
j_call: TRBJ2-2; clone_size: .; v_call: TRBV29-1; d_call: .; cdr3_aa: CSVGSGVTGELFF; cdr3_nt: TGCAGCGTTGGGTCGGGGGTCACCGGGGAGCTGTTTTTT
j_call: TRBJ2-7; clone_size: .; v_call: TRBV2; d_call: .; cdr3_aa: CASSEAREYEQYF; cdr3_nt: TGTGCCAGCAGTGAAGCTCGAGAGTACGAGCAGTACTTC
j_call: TRBJ2-1; clone_size: many; v_call: TRBV7-2; d_call: .; cdr3_aa: CASSLAVDRIYNEQFF; cdr3_nt: TGTGCCAGCAGCTTAGCGGTTGACAGGATCTACAATGAGCAGTTCTTC
j_call: TRBJ2-3; clone_size: .; v_call: TRBV27; d_call: .; cdr3_aa: CASSGSGTLGTDTQYF; cdr3_nt: TGTGCCAGCAGTGGATCCGGGACGCTCGGCACAGATACGCAGTATTTT
j_call: TRBJ1-5; clone_size: .; v_call: TRBV29-1; d_call: .; cdr3_aa: CSARQAPNQPQHF; cdr3_nt: TGCAGCGCCCGACAGGCTCCGAATCAGCCCCAGCATTTT
j_call: TRBJ2-7; clone_size: .; v_call: TRBV19; d_call: .; cdr3_aa: CASSSPSRGSSPHEQYF; cdr3_nt: TGTGCCAGTAGTAGCCCCTCGCGTGGCAGTAGTCCCCACGAGCAGTACTTC
j_call: TRBJ2-3; clone_size: .; v_call: TRBV12-5; d_call: .; cdr3_aa: CASGYTDTQYF; cdr3_nt: TGTGCTAGTGGGTACACAGATACGCAGTATTTT
j_call: TRBJ1-1; clone_size: .; v_call: TRBV7-9; d_call: .; cdr3_aa: CASSLVGAGNTEAFF; cdr3_nt: TGTGCCAGCAGCTTAGTCGGGGCAGGGAACACTGAAGCTTTCTTT
j_call: TRBJ2-7; clone_size: .; v_call: TRBV2; d_call: .; cdr3_aa: CASRPSYEQYF; cdr3_nt: TGTGCCAGCAGGCCCTCCTACGAGCAGTACTTC
j_call: TRBJ2-3; clone_size: .; v_call: TRBV9; d_call: TRBD1; cdr3_aa: CASSVDRAGTDTQYF; cdr3_nt: TGTGCCAGCAGCGTGGACAGGGCTGGCACAGATACGCAGTATTTT
j_call: TRBJ1-5; clone_size: medium-sized; v_call: TRBV29-1; d_call: .; cdr3_aa: CSAGDSNQPQHF; cdr3_nt: TGCAGCGCCGGGGACAGCAATCAGCCCCAGCATTTT
j_call: TRBJ2-7; clone_size: .; v_call: TRBV28; d_call: .; cdr3_aa: CASMSPYEQYF; cdr3_nt: TGTGCCAGCATGTCCCCCTACGAGCAGTACTTC
j_call: TRBJ1-2; clone_size: .; v_call: TRBV6-5; d_call: .; cdr3_aa: CASSPPGFIYGYTF; cdr3_nt: TGTGCCAGCAGTCCCCCAGGGTTTATCTATGGCTACACCTTC
j_call: TRBJ2-7; clone_size: once; v_call: TRBV7-8; d_call: TRBD2; cdr3_aa: CASSSASGYSYEQYF; cdr3_nt: TGTGCCAGCAGCTCCGCTAGCGGTTACTCCTACGAGCAGTACTTC
j_call: TRBJ1-2; clone_size: .; v_call: TRBV6-6; d_call: .; cdr3_aa: CASSPLGPYGYTF; cdr3_nt: TGTGCCAGCAGTCCTCTGGGGCCTTATGGCTACACCTTC
j_call: TRBJ2-2; clone_size: few; v_call: TRBV5-5; d_call: .; cdr3_aa: CASSLAPGPNTGELFF; cdr3_nt: TGTGCCAGCAGCTTGGCGCCGGGACCAAACACCGGGGAGCTGTTTTTT
j_call: TRBJ2-2; clone_size: once; v_call: TRBV7-8; d_call: TRBD2; cdr3_aa: CASSLALTSGREKNTGELFF; cdr3_nt: TGTGCCAGCAGCTTAGCGCTGACTAGCGGGAGGGAGAAGAACACCGGGGAGCTGTTTTTT
j_call: TRBJ2-3; clone_size: .; v_call: TRBV9; d_call: .; cdr3_aa: CASSVAEGVGDTQYF; cdr3_nt: TGTGCCAGCAGCGTAGCTGAGGGGGTGGGAGATACGCAGTATTTT
j_call: TRBJ2-1; clone_size: .; v_call: TRBV5-6; d_call: TRBD2; cdr3_aa: CASSWARGGRSHNEQFF; cdr3_nt: TGTGCCAGCAGCTGGGCGCGGGGCGGGAGGTCCCACAATGAGCAGTTCTTC
j_call: TRBJ2-1; clone_size: .; v_call: TRBV9; d_call: .; cdr3_aa: CASSEGTHYNEQFF; cdr3_nt: TGTGCCAGCAGCGAGGGGACTCACTACAATGAGCAGTTCTTC